The next 7 T cell receptor beta chains were all read from a single sample in a study of blood T cell repertoires in COVID-19. This table comes from immunoSEQ multiplex PCR, and its TCRdb copy is limited to in-frame clones, with some not included. The top ten clones hold approximately 5.8% of a sample with 100,000 or so clones, roughly 92% of them seen once. Material for sequencing was peripheral blood. Source of these receptors: a man aged 50 to 59 with active COVID-19.

The DNA for the CDR3 is TGCAGTGCTAGTCTTACTAGCGGGAGGGTGGGAGAGACCCAGTACTTC. Translated, it gives CSASLTSGRVGETQYF. The chain is built from TRBV20-1 and TRBJ2-5; 13 bases map to TRBD2. The V and J ends lost 3 bases and 4 bases, in that order; junction bases with no gene match: 8. The germline CDR1 and CDR2 sequences are DFQATT and SNEGSKA (reference sequence). The CDR3 is made up of 16 amino acids.

V is TRBV4-1 and J is TRBJ2-3, with TRBD2 matching 16 bases. The CDR3 is 17 residues long. The germline gives CDR1 MGHRA, CDR2 YSYEKL. Trimming cost V 3 bases and J 6 bases; bases outside gene matches: 6. This chain's CDR3 is CASSQGLAGGNGDTQYF. The CDR3 DNA sequence: TGCGCCAGCAGCCAGGGACTAGCGGGAGGGAATGGGGATACGCAGTATTTT.

The chain has TRBV6-4 and TRBJ1-1, with D perhaps TRBD1 (6 bases). Germline V gives CDR1 MRHNA, CDR2 SNTAGT. This CDR3 has 15 residues. V lost 1 base and J 4 bases, leaving 13 bases between the germline ends. The CDR3 bases are TGTGCCAGCAGTGACTACCCCGGGGGGGCCACTGAAGCTTTCTTT. Translating it yields CASSDYPGGATEAFF.

The V gene is TRBV29-1, the J gene TRBJ1-1; D is unresolved. The V gene lost 4 bases and the J gene lost 1 base, with 10 bases spanning the gap. Germline V gene sequence: CDR1 SQVTM, CDR2 ANQGSEA. This CDR3 is 13 amino acids long. DNA for the CDR3: TGCAGCGTTGCGGAGGGCGGGAACACTGAAGCTTTCTTT. Translating it yields CSVAEGGNTEAFF.

The chain employs TRBV9 and TRBJ2-3; D gene uncertain. Germline CDR1 is SGDLS and CDR2 is YYNGEE. Trimming pared 1 base from V and 0 bases from J, leaving 12 bases between. The CDR3 loop spans 16 amino acids. The CDR3 region has the DNA TGTGCCAGCAGCGTATATGGCGGATCTAGCACAGATACGCAGTATTTT. As protein: CASSVYGGSSTDTQYF.

The chain employs TRBV2 and TRBJ2-7; tentative D call: TRBD2 (6 bases). V was shortened by 7 bases and J by 3 bases, with 16 bases between the two germline ends. The CDR3 sequence is 14 residues long. Germline CDR1 SNHLY, CDR2 FYNNEI. CDR3 bases: TGTGCCAGCATCTCCACGGGGGATCTCTACGAGCAGTACTTC. Its translation: CASISTGDLYEQYF.

This clone has only a few counts. This chain uses TRBV6-5 with TRBJ1-1; 8 bases match TRBD1. The CDR3 totals 13 residues. CDR1 MNHEY and CDR2 SVGAGI come from the germline V gene. Trimming removed 2 bases from V and 11 bases from J; junction bases left unmatched: 7. The CDR3 bases are TGTGCCAGCAGTTACGGACAGGGCAATCGGGCTTTCTTT. As protein: CASSYGQGNRAFF.